This paragraph covers one TCR beta chain sequence. Its antigen remains undetermined. It has no much larger one-base neighbor in the sample; base qualities were not kept. This record belongs to a study of blood T cell repertoires in COVID-19 (dated by TCRdb to 2018 to 2021). Broadly, across the study: The collaborator samples originated in the United States, Italy and Spain and spanned the acute and convalescent phases of COVID-19. Deeply sampled blood TCRbeta repertoires from subjects exposed to, actively infected with, or recovered from COVID-19 were included in the dataset. The sample metadata nearly always contained a de-identified subject ID, COVID-19 status, age in years and sex. The material from the prospective study consisted of cDNA or gDNA derived from T cells, B-cell-depleted T cells, or PBMCs. Samples were obtained from the ongoing ImmuneRACE study (first 160 participants) and from some 1,200 subjects provided by 6 global collaborators. Where HLA class I and class II types were available, the types were taken from metadata supplied by the sample provider, not from assay-based typing. The repertoires were made available in a free public database intended to serve as a resource for research on the immune response to SARS-CoV-2.

Findings and caveats that apply to the study as a whole: The amount of clinical and demographic metadata varied by source and participant and was provided uncurated.

Trimming removed 6 bases from V and 6 bases from J, leaving 21 bases between the germline ends. Including the terminal cysteine and phenylalanine, the CDR3 comprises 14 residues. Kept here is only the CDR3 DNA, which spans 42 bases and is read in frame from base 1. CDR1 is given as SQVTM and CDR2 as ANQGSEA, both from the germline V gene. The immunoSEQ Assay, a bias-controlled multiplex PCR, was used to amplify TCRbeta CDR3 regions from genomic DNA. Under the source paper's analysis protocol: Nucleated cell counts per sample were estimated from amplification of reference gene primers within the assay. To quantify the absolute abundance of each unique TCRbeta CDR3 rearrangement, sequence reads were collapsed and filtered. For each sample, productive Simpson clonality was calculated as the square root of Simpson's diversity index over productive rearrangements. The table comes from immuneACCESS by way of TCRdb, which keeps in-frame sequences with V and J called. Part of the clones is missing from these tables; in studies checked, under half for an unresolved V gene and the rest for unknown reasons. V and J calls and clone size follow that table, whereas D and trimming were derived from the DNA. For this sample there are about 170,000 clones; approximately 91% appear just once. The ten largest account for about 5.3% of the sample.

One collaborating source in Seattle enrolled patients during active infection and followed them longitudinally through the course of disease. Each collaborating institution followed its own protocols to collect whole blood in K2EDTA tubes. For TCRbeta analysis, collaborators shipped samples in one of three forms: frozen whole blood, isolated PBMCs, or DNA extracted from either of those sample types. Recombination joined TRBV29-1 with TRBJ2-7; the best D guess is TRBD2, with 6 bases matching. The sequence derives from a man in his late teens or twenties with COVID-19, enrolled during active disease. Input material: peripheral blood. This receptor has the CDR3 CSVAQTSFPGEQYF. The sequence in DNA is TGCAGCGTCGCACAAACTAGCTTCCCGGGCGAGCAGTACTTC.